Listed below are T cell receptor beta chains from one sample, sequenced in a study of post-analysis software for immune sequencing data. TCRdb passed the PCR reads through MiXCR, listing each CDR3 protein once. Seen here are about 500,000 distinct CDR3 sequences, under 55% observed once, and the top ten hold 9% to 13%. What was sequenced was blood. All receptors come from a girl aged 10 to 17 with multiple sclerosis. The CDR3 runs from the conserved cysteine through the conserved F or W. D genes are given only for firm matches. Where a row states a size, it is once, few, many or the class of an expanded clone; other rows omit it.

v_gene: TRBV28
abundance: NA
len: 13
d_gene: NA
j_gene: TRBJ1-2
CDR3nt: TGTGCCAGCAGTCCAGTACACGGCTATGGCTACACCTTC
CDR3aa: CASSPVHGYGYTF

v_gene: TRBV5-1
abundance: few
len: 15
d_gene: NA
j_gene: TRBJ2-7
CDR3nt: TGCGCCAGCAGCTATGGACAAGGGCCCTCCTACGAGCAGTACTTC
CDR3aa: CASSYGQGPSYEQYF

v_gene: TRBV9
abundance: NA
len: 15
d_gene: TRBD1
j_gene: TRBJ1-5
CDR3nt: TGTGCCAGCAGCGTAGGGGGACAGGACAATCAGCCCCAGCATTTT
CDR3aa: CASSVGGQDNQPQHF

v_gene: TRBV29-1
abundance: NA
len: 15
d_gene: NA
j_gene: TRBJ2-7
CDR3nt: TGCAGCGTCGAGGGGGTAGATGCAGCGTGGAACGAGCAGTACTTC
CDR3aa: CSVEGVDAAWNEQYF

v_gene: TRBV5-1
abundance: NA
len: 16
d_gene: TRBD1
j_gene: TRBJ2-6
CDR3nt: TGCGCCAGCAGCAACGAACAGGGGGCTGGGGCCAACGTCCTGACTTTC
CDR3aa: CASSNEQGAGANVLTF

v_gene: TRBV18
abundance: NA
len: 15
d_gene: NA
j_gene: TRBJ2-1
CDR3nt: TGTGCCAGCTCACCACCTAGCCTCTCCTACAATGAGCAGTTCTTC
CDR3aa: CASSPPSLSYNEQFF

v_gene: TRBV9
abundance: NA
len: 12
d_gene: NA
j_gene: TRBJ2-7
CDR3nt: TGTGCCAGCAGCGTAGACTCTGGCGAGCAGTACTTC
CDR3aa: CASSVDSGEQYF

v_gene: TRBV12-3/TRBV12-4
abundance: NA
len: 14
d_gene: NA
j_gene: TRBJ1-1
CDR3nt: TGTGCCAGCACCCAACCCGACAGGAACACTGAAGCTTTCTTT
CDR3aa: CASTQPDRNTEAFF

v_gene: TRBV29-1
abundance: NA
len: 15
d_gene: NA
j_gene: TRBJ2-5
CDR3nt: TGCAGCGTTGAAGATCGGCCAGGGAGGTTGGAGACCCAGTACTTC
CDR3aa: CSVEDRPGRLETQYF

v_gene: TRBV28
abundance: NA
len: 15
d_gene: TRBD2
j_gene: TRBJ2-7
CDR3nt: TGTGCCAGCAGTGCTAGCGGAGCCCTTTCCTACGAGCAGTACTTC
CDR3aa: CASSASGALSYEQYF

v_gene: TRBV7-3
abundance: few
len: 16
d_gene: NA
j_gene: TRBJ2-1
CDR3nt: TGTGCCAGCAGCTTAGACCGGGACGCGACCTACAATGAGCAGTTCTTC
CDR3aa: CASSLDRDATYNEQFF

v_gene: TRBV5-1
abundance: few
len: 16
d_gene: TRBD2
j_gene: TRBJ2-3
CDR3nt: TGCGCCAGCAGCCCCCTACTAGCGGGAGACGCAGATACGCAGTATTTT
CDR3aa: CASSPLLAGDADTQYF

v_gene: TRBV12-3/TRBV12-4
abundance: once
len: 12
d_gene: TRBD1
j_gene: TRBJ2-1
CDR3nt: TGTGCCAGCAGTCGACAGGGGGCCGAGCAGTTCTTC
CDR3aa: CASSRQGAEQFF

v_gene: TRBV24-1
abundance: NA
len: 17
d_gene: NA
j_gene: TRBJ2-3
CDR3nt: TGTGCCACCAGTGATTCTGGCAGCGCGCCTAGCATAGATACGCAGTATTTT
CDR3aa: CATSDSGSAPSIDTQYF

v_gene: TRBV6-5
abundance: few
len: 14
d_gene: NA
j_gene: TRBJ1-5
CDR3nt: TGTGCCAGCAGTCGTGGGCAAAGGGACCAGCCCCAGCATTTT
CDR3aa: CASSRGQRDQPQHF

v_gene: TRBV5-1
abundance: NA
len: 14
d_gene: NA
j_gene: TRBJ1-4
CDR3nt: TGCGCCAGCAGCCCGCAGGCAACTAATGAAAAACTGTTTTTT
CDR3aa: CASSPQATNEKLFF

v_gene: TRBV20-1
abundance: NA
len: 14
d_gene: NA
j_gene: TRBJ2-6
CDR3nt: TGCAGTGCTAGAGGGGGGTGGAGGGCCAACGTCCTGACTTTC
CDR3aa: CSARGGWRANVLTF

v_gene: TRBV7-3
abundance: many
len: 11
d_gene: NA
j_gene: TRBJ2-3
CDR3nt: TGTGCCAGCAGCAATGGAGATACGCAGTATTTT
CDR3aa: CASSNGDTQYF

v_gene: TRBV7-7
abundance: few
len: 15
d_gene: TRBD2
j_gene: TRBJ2-1
CDR3nt: TGTGCTAGCAGCTTAGCGTCTAGCGGGAGCAATGAGCAGTTCTTC
CDR3aa: CASSLASSGSNEQFF

v_gene: TRBV20-1
abundance: NA
len: 11
d_gene: NA
j_gene: TRBJ2-1
CDR3nt: TGCAGTGCTACCCCCCAGGACTTTCAGTTCTTC
CDR3aa: CSATPQDFQFF

v_gene: TRBV20-1
abundance: NA
len: 13
d_gene: NA
j_gene: TRBJ2-3
CDR3nt: TGCAGCGCCTTGGTGGGGCTTGCAGATACGCAGTATTTT
CDR3aa: CSALVGLADTQYF

v_gene: TRBV19
abundance: NA
len: 16
d_gene: NA
j_gene: TRBJ2-1
CDR3nt: TGTGCCAGTAGTATAGGGCTTAGCGCCTCCTACAATGAGCAGTTCTTC
CDR3aa: CASSIGLSASYNEQFF

v_gene: TRBV5-1
abundance: NA
len: 15
d_gene: NA
j_gene: TRBJ2-6
CDR3nt: TGCGCCAGCAGCGACGACCGCTCTGGGGCCAACGTCCTGACTTTC
CDR3aa: CASSDDRSGANVLTF

v_gene: TRBV9
abundance: NA
len: 14
d_gene: NA
j_gene: TRBJ2-7
CDR3nt: TGTGCCAGCAGCGTAGCTGACGGTAACTACGAGCAGTACTTC
CDR3aa: CASSVADGNYEQYF

v_gene: TRBV28
abundance: NA
len: 12
d_gene: NA
j_gene: TRBJ1-1
CDR3nt: TGTGCCAGCAGAATGGGGGGCGGTGAAGCTTTCTTT
CDR3aa: CASRMGGGEAFF

v_gene: TRBV20-1
abundance: few
len: 16
d_gene: TRBD2
j_gene: TRBJ2-7
CDR3nt: TGCAGTGCTTGGGTGGGACTAGCGGGAGGACCGGGCGAGCAGTACTTC
CDR3aa: CSAWVGLAGGPGEQYF

v_gene: TRBV28
abundance: NA
len: 13
d_gene: TRBD1
j_gene: TRBJ2-4
CDR3nt: TGTGCCAGCAGTGAAGGGGGCGTGAACATTCAGTACTTC
CDR3aa: CASSEGGVNIQYF

v_gene: TRBV5-1
abundance: NA
len: 15
d_gene: TRBD1
j_gene: TRBJ2-3
CDR3nt: TGCGCCAGCAGCGCCGACAGGGGATCGGTAGATACGCAGTATTTT
CDR3aa: CASSADRGSVDTQYF

v_gene: TRBV7-2
abundance: NA
len: 17
d_gene: NA
j_gene: TRBJ2-1
CDR3nt: TGTGCCAGCAGCTCCTCCAGATTGGCGGGGCTGGACAATGAGCAGTTCTTC
CDR3aa: CASSSSRLAGLDNEQFF

v_gene: TRBV18
abundance: NA
len: 18
d_gene: TRBD2
j_gene: TRBJ2-3
CDR3nt: TGTGCCAGCTCAACGGGACTAGCGGGACCGACTAGGACAGATACGCAGTATTTT
CDR3aa: CASSTGLAGPTRTDTQYF

v_gene: TRBV6-6
abundance: few
len: 16
d_gene: TRBD2
j_gene: TRBJ2-1
CDR3nt: TGTGCCAGCATCCTCTTTAGCGGGAACTCCTACAATGAGCAGTTCTTC
CDR3aa: CASILFSGNSYNEQFF

v_gene: TRBV12-3/TRBV12-4
abundance: NA
len: 15
d_gene: NA
j_gene: TRBJ2-3
CDR3nt: TGTGCCAGCAGTCTGCCCGGACAGCTCCCTGGTACGCAGTATTTT
CDR3aa: CASSLPGQLPGTQYF

v_gene: TRBV27
abundance: NA
len: 15
d_gene: TRBD1
j_gene: TRBJ1-2
CDR3nt: TGTGCCAGCAGACAAAGGGGGGACAGGGCCTATGGCTACACCTTC
CDR3aa: CASRQRGDRAYGYTF

v_gene: TRBV10-3
abundance: NA
len: 14
d_gene: NA
j_gene: TRBJ1-1
CDR3nt: TGTGCCATCACCGCGGACGGATTGAACACTGAAGCTTTCTTT
CDR3aa: CAITADGLNTEAFF

v_gene: TRBV7-9
abundance: few
len: 10
d_gene: NA
j_gene: TRBJ2-3
CDR3nt: TGTGCCAGCAGCTTAGGGGCGCAGTATTTT
CDR3aa: CASSLGAQYF

v_gene: TRBV6-1
abundance: NA
len: 14
d_gene: NA
j_gene: TRBJ1-1
CDR3nt: TGTGCCAGCAGTCCAGATGGCATGAACACTGAAGCTTTCTTT
CDR3aa: CASSPDGMNTEAFF

v_gene: TRBV7-2
abundance: NA
len: 15
d_gene: TRBD1
j_gene: TRBJ2-4
CDR3nt: TGTGCCAGCAGCTTAGCGGCGACAGGGGATGTAGAGCAGTACTTC
CDR3aa: CASSLAATGDVEQYF

v_gene: TRBV20-1
abundance: few
len: 13
d_gene: NA
j_gene: TRBJ2-1
CDR3nt: TGCAGTGTGGGGGACAACAATTACAATGAGCAGTTCTTC
CDR3aa: CSVGDNNYNEQFF

v_gene: TRBV27
abundance: NA
len: 15
d_gene: NA
j_gene: TRBJ1-2
CDR3nt: TGTGCCAGCAGTTCCGCCCCGGGACGGTACTATGGCTACACCTTC
CDR3aa: CASSSAPGRYYGYTF

v_gene: TRBV28
abundance: NA
len: 14
d_gene: TRBD1
j_gene: TRBJ2-7
CDR3nt: TGTGCCAGCAGCCCCGGACAGGGTTGGAACGAGCAGTACTTC
CDR3aa: CASSPGQGWNEQYF

v_gene: TRBV10-3
abundance: few
len: 13
d_gene: NA
j_gene: TRBJ1-4
CDR3nt: TGTGCCATCAGTGAGCACGGGCGACACAAACTGTTTTTT
CDR3aa: CAISEHGRHKLFF

v_gene: TRBV20-1
abundance: few
len: 21
d_gene: TRBD2
j_gene: TRBJ2-1
CDR3nt: TGCAGTGCCCGCCCCCCTAGGACTAGCGGGATGTGGGGGTCTGGCTACAATGAGCAGTTCTTC
CDR3aa: CSARPPRTSGMWGSGYNEQFF

v_gene: TRBV28
abundance: NA
len: 16
d_gene: TRBD1
j_gene: TRBJ1-1
CDR3nt: TGTGCCAGCCGTTTCCACGGGACAGGGGGAACCTTAGGAGCTTTCTTT
CDR3aa: CASRFHGTGGTLGAFF

v_gene: TRBV29-1
abundance: few
len: 12
d_gene: NA
j_gene: TRBJ1-2
CDR3nt: TGCAGCGTTTACAGCTCTAACTATGGCTACACCTTC
CDR3aa: CSVYSSNYGYTF

v_gene: TRBV20-1
abundance: NA
len: 17
d_gene: TRBD2
j_gene: TRBJ2-1
CDR3nt: TGCAGTGCTAGTTCGCCCTGGGGGCTAGCGGGAGACAATGAGCAGTTCTTC
CDR3aa: CSASSPWGLAGDNEQFF

v_gene: TRBV12-3/TRBV12-4
abundance: few
len: 15
d_gene: NA
j_gene: TRBJ1-6
CDR3nt: TGTGCCAGCAGTTCCGACAGGTTGAATAATTCACCCCTCCACTTT
CDR3aa: CASSSDRLNNSPLHF

v_gene: TRBV12-3/TRBV12-4
abundance: NA
len: 20
d_gene: TRBD2
j_gene: TRBJ2-1
CDR3nt: TGTGCCAGCAGTTCCCAATCTTCGGCGGGAGGGCCTCTTGACTACAATGAGCAGTTCTTC
CDR3aa: CASSSQSSAGGPLDYNEQFF

v_gene: TRBV20-1
abundance: few
len: 12
d_gene: TRBD2
j_gene: TRBJ2-5
CDR3nt: TGCAGTGGGGGGGGGTACCAAGAGACCCAGTACTTC
CDR3aa: CSGGGYQETQYF

v_gene: TRBV12-3/TRBV12-4
abundance: NA
len: 15
d_gene: NA
j_gene: TRBJ1-5
CDR3nt: TGTGCCAGCAGTTTAACGAATCCCGGGGTGATGCCCCAGCATTTT
CDR3aa: CASSLTNPGVMPQHF

v_gene: TRBV10-3
abundance: few
len: 14
d_gene: TRBD1
j_gene: TRBJ2-5
CDR3nt: TGTGCCATCAGACCGACAGGGCATCAAGAGACCCAGTACTTC
CDR3aa: CAIRPTGHQETQYF

v_gene: TRBV20-1
abundance: NA
len: 13
d_gene: NA
j_gene: TRBJ2-7
CDR3nt: TGCAGTGCCAATGGCCGGGGTCTCTACGAGCAGTACTTC
CDR3aa: CSANGRGLYEQYF

v_gene: TRBV12-3/TRBV12-4
abundance: few
len: 14
d_gene: NA
j_gene: TRBJ2-3
CDR3nt: TGTGCCAGTACCTACGGGCCGGCCTCCGATACGCAGTATTTT
CDR3aa: CASTYGPASDTQYF

v_gene: TRBV7-2
abundance: NA
len: 15
d_gene: NA
j_gene: TRBJ1-5
CDR3nt: TGTGCCAGCAGCCCCACCGGACAGCACAATCAGCCCCAGCATTTT
CDR3aa: CASSPTGQHNQPQHF

v_gene: TRBV11-2
abundance: few
len: 15
d_gene: TRBD2
j_gene: TRBJ2-1
CDR3nt: TGTGCCAGCAGCTTCGGACTAGTAGGCTACAATGAGCAGTTCTTC
CDR3aa: CASSFGLVGYNEQFF

v_gene: TRBV11-2
abundance: few
len: 15
d_gene: NA
j_gene: TRBJ2-1
CDR3nt: TGTGCCAGCAGCTTAGAGGGCTTGAGGGGCAATGAGCAGTTCTTC
CDR3aa: CASSLEGLRGNEQFF

v_gene: TRBV4-3
abundance: NA
len: 14
d_gene: NA
j_gene: TRBJ2-5
CDR3nt: TGCGCCAGCAGCCAAGATCATCCGGGAGAGACCCAGTACTTC
CDR3aa: CASSQDHPGETQYF

v_gene: TRBV29-1
abundance: few
len: 12
d_gene: NA
j_gene: TRBJ2-7
CDR3nt: TGCAGCGCCCAAGGGGCCCCATACGAGCAGTACTTC
CDR3aa: CSAQGAPYEQYF

v_gene: TRBV20-1
abundance: NA
len: 14
d_gene: TRBD2
j_gene: TRBJ2-7
CDR3nt: TGCAGTGCTAGGTCAACTAGCGGGTCTTACGAGCAGTACTTC
CDR3aa: CSARSTSGSYEQYF

v_gene: TRBV12-3/TRBV12-4
abundance: NA
len: 15
d_gene: NA
j_gene: TRBJ2-7
CDR3nt: TGTGCCAGCAGACCCGGTAGAACGGGAGTTAAAGAGCAGTACTTC
CDR3aa: CASRPGRTGVKEQYF

v_gene: TRBV20-1
abundance: NA
len: 13
d_gene: NA
j_gene: TRBJ2-3
CDR3nt: TGCAGTGCTAGGGGGCGCGGCACAGATACGCAGTATTTT
CDR3aa: CSARGRGTDTQYF